This paragraph covers one T cell receptor beta chain sequence. Which antigen it targets is not known. No base quality values were provided; no much bigger clone lies one nucleotide off. This sample is drawn from a study of T cell responses to AZD1222 COVID-19 vaccine (dated by TCRdb to the early 2020s). Regarding the research as a whole: A total of just over 230 trial participants underwent TCR sequencing, of whom about 200 had received two doses of AZD1222 and roughly 26 had received two doses of the MenACWY control vaccine. Trial participants were enrolled into age subgroups of 18-55, 56-69 and 70-plus years, which contained roughly 140, 27 and 60 TCR-sequenced participants, respectively. What the work shows at the level of the full study, not this receptor alone: After two AZD1222 doses, spike-specific TCR breadth and depth were significantly higher than at day 0 and than in MenACWY recipients. In the small 56-69-year group, the increase in depth fell short of significance, most likely because of low power. Conclusions about previously exposed vaccinees are limited, since just six AZD1222 recipients were seropositive for SARS-CoV-2 at baseline. Participants were mostly white British, with more females than males. The authors suggested clonal diversity may have been underestimated. Epitopes outside the regions mutated in the B.1.351 and B.1.1.7 variants were reportedly recognized by nearly half of the unique spike-specific TCRs. The vaccine-associated CD4 TCRs covered the entire spike protein, and the dominant responses fell in regions 160-218 and 743-854. Because no day 14 peak-response samples were available, repertoires were characterized only after the peak T cell response.

The CDR3 regions of human TCRbeta chains were analyzed by immunosequencing. In the paper's pipeline: Repertoire TCRs were matched against a reference library of SARS-CoV-2-specific TCRs generated with the MIRA antigen-specificity platform. Breadth was defined as the fraction of unique TCRs that were SARS-CoV-2-associated. Depth was defined as the fraction of total T cells that were SARS-CoV-2-associated. Using the MIRA data, each spike-specific TCR was assigned both to the spike region to which the TCR was reactive and to a CD4 or CD8 class. Log10-transformed breadth and depth values were compared by one-way ANOVA with Sidak's multiple comparisons tests. TCRdb holds this immuneACCESS table with in-frame rearrangements only. Some clones are missing; in checked studies, unresolved V genes explain under half, and the rest has no known cause. V, J and clone size are those of that table, while D and trimming were read from the DNA. Here the sample has some 130,000 clones; 88% occur a single time. The ten largest account for approximately 6% of the sample.

The sample's time point label, in plain terms: about 28 days (+/-7) after the second vaccine dose. AZD1222 recipients whose second dose came at about 4 weeks and those whose second dose came at about 12 weeks were combined into one group, since spike-specific TCR depth and breadth did not differ between the two schedules. Samples from vaccinated people were obtained from the UK trials COV001 and COV002, which included a single-blind randomized controlled phase 2/3 trial of AZD1222 (ChAdOx1 nCoV-19) in healthy adults. For TCRbeta chain sequencing, PBMC samples were collected from trial participants at day 0 and at day 28 after the second dose. The receptor was isolated from an adult who received the AZD1222 COVID-19 vaccine. Here the sequenced sample was peripheral blood, taken 28 days after the second AZD1222 dose.

The CDR3 protein: CASSLADTQYF. In nucleotide form, the sequence is TGTGCCAGCAGTTTAGCAGATACGCAGTATTTT. The V gene is TRBV12-3 or TRBV12-4 and the J gene is TRBJ2-3; the D gene cannot be named for sure. The V end loses 0 bases and the J end loses 5 bases, and a stretch of 0 bases separates them. Spanning cysteine to phenylalanine, the CDR3 consists of 11 amino acids. Only the CDR3 DNA stays, 33 bases, in frame from base 1.